The 8 T cell receptor beta chains below were found in one sample sequenced in a study of radiotherapy plus CTLA-4 blockade in lung cancer. The data were produced by immunoSEQ multiplex PCR, yet TCRdb's version contains in-frame clones alone and is incomplete. The sample yields about 98,000 clones, roughly four fifths seen once. The sample here was peripheral blood, taken from a patient treated with radiotherapy plus ipilimumab. Receptor source: a human donor with non-small cell lung cancer who had a partial response to radiotherapy plus ipilimumab.

This chain links TRBV18 with TRBJ2-2; the match to TRBD1 covers 8 bases. Germline CDR1 reads KGHSH; CDR2 reads LQKENI. Germline trimming cut 3 bases from V and 4 bases from J; bases unmatched to any gene: 4. This CDR3 comprises 15 residues. CDR3 nucleotide sequence: TGTGCCAGCTCACCCCCGGGACAGGCCACCGGGGAGCTGTTTTTT. This gives the protein CASSPPGQATGELFF.

The chain recombines TRBV28 with TRBJ2-1; TRBD2 matches at 9 bases. CDR1 and CDR2 from the germline V gene are MDHEN and SYDVKM. J lost 4 bases, V lost 7 bases, and 5 bases had no gene match. The CDR3 loop spans 14 amino acids. CDR3 nucleotide sequence: TGTGCCAGCACGGGGCGGGAGGGTTACAATGAGCAGTTCTTC. This translates into CASTGREGYNEQFF.

This chain connects TRBV28 to TRBJ2-1; TRBD1 is a possible D gene (5 bases). Germline-derived CDR1 and CDR2 are MDHEN and SYDVKM. Trimming took off 7 bases at V and 1 base at J, with 11 bases between the two ends. This CDR3 has 14 amino acids. The CDR3 here is CASKKSGSYNEQFF. Written as DNA, the CDR3 is TGTGCCAGCAAAAAGTCAGGGTCCTACAATGAGCAGTTCTTC.

The rearrangement links TRBV10-2 to TRBJ2-4, with TRBD1 matching over 8 bases. The germline V gene encodes CDR1 WSHSY and CDR2 SAAADI. The V gene end was trimmed by 11 bases and the J gene end by 6 bases; junction bases not matched to a gene: 12. The CDR3 is made up of 14 amino acids. The CDR3 DNA is TGCGCCTGTTCATTGACAGGGGATGGAAACATTCAGTACTTC. It specifies CACSLTGDGNIQYF.

Concerning this clone: At one end the junction does not follow the germline gene, possibly because of a read error. The chain carries TRBV9 and TRBJ2-1, with 9 nucleotides matching TRBD1. CDR1 and CDR2 from the germline V gene are SGDLS and YYNGEE. The CDR3 has 15 residues. The chain's CDR3 is CASSVGGTGYSEQFF. CDR3 DNA: TGTGCCAGCAGCGTAGGTGGGACAGGGTACAGTGAGCAGTTCTTC.

V and J are TRBV11-2 and TRBJ2-1; the D gene is possibly TRBD2 (6 bases). From germline, CDR1 is SGHAT and CDR2 FQNNGV. The CDR3 sequence is 16 residues long. The V end was cut by 2 bases, the J end by 1 base, with 12 bases between. For the CDR3, the DNA is TGTGCCAGCAGCTTATTCTCTAGCGTATCCTACAATGAGCAGTTCTTC. Its protein product is CASSLFSSVSYNEQFF.

The chain is built from TRBV6-5 and TRBJ1-2; 8 bases match TRBD1. J lost 4 bases, V lost 7 bases, and 11 bases had no gene match. The germline V gene encodes CDR1 MNHEY and CDR2 SVGAGI. This CDR3 contains 15 residues. The CDR3 coding sequence is TGTGCCAGCAACGCCCCACCTACAGGGGGCTATGGCTACACCTTC. It specifies CASNAPPTGGYGYTF.

As DNA, the CDR3 is TGTGCCAGCAGCTATGGGGCATCCTACAATGAGCAGTTCTTC. This translates into CASSYGASYNEQFF. The chain links TRBV5-4 to TRBJ2-1; D is possibly TRBD1 (5 bases). CDR3 length equals 14 residues. V was cut by 3 bases and J by 1 base, with 8 bases left in between. Germline-derived CDR1 and CDR2 are SGHNT and YYREEE (reference sequence). The whole variable domain, filled in from reference TRBV5-4 and TRBJ2-1, reads ETGVTQSPTHLIKTRGQQVTLRCSSQSGHNTVSWYQQALGQGPQFIFQYYREEENGRGNFPPRFSGLQFPNYSSELNVNALELDDSALYLCASSYGASYNEQFFGPGTRLTVL.